The 27 T cell receptor beta chains given below trace back to one sample, sequenced in a study of blood T cell repertoires in COVID-19. TCRdb's table, derived via immunoSEQ multiplex PCR, lists solely in-frame clones and lacks some. The sample consists of about 20,000 clones, around 89% of them appearing once. Sequenced material: peripheral blood. All receptors come from an older woman with active COVID-19.

The rearrangement uses TRBV6-5 and TRBJ2-3; perhaps TRBD1 as D (6 bases). CDR1 MNHEY and CDR2 SVGAGI come from the germline V gene. This CDR3 has 14 amino acids. Trimming removed 10 bases at V and 6 bases at J, with 20 bases between. The CDR3 bases are TGTGCCACCTACGCACAGGGAAGTAGGGATACGCAGTATTTT. Encoded protein: CATYAQGSRDTQYF.

This chain joins TRBV2 and TRBJ1-5, with TRBD1 identical over 7 bases. CDR3 length: 15 amino acids. Losses at the gene ends were 5 bases for V and 4 bases for J; bases not matched to a gene: 8. Per the germline V gene, CDR1 is SNHLY and CDR2 is FYNNEI. For the CDR3, the DNA is TGTGCCAGCAGTCGGGGACAGACTCTAAATCAGCCCCAGCATTTT. Protein sequence: CASSRGQTLNQPQHF.

V and J are TRBV5-6 and TRBJ2-5; 7 bases match TRBD1. CDR3 length: 13 amino acids. CDR1 and CDR2 from the germline V gene are SGHDT and YYEEEE. J lost 5 bases, V lost 0 bases, and 1 base had no gene match. CDR3 nucleotide sequence: TGTGCCAGCAGCTTGGCCAGGGGGGAGACCCAGTACTTC. The encoded protein is CASSLARGETQYF.

This chain joins TRBV6-2 or TRBV6-3 and TRBJ1-2; D remains ambiguous. Germline V gene sequence: CDR1 MNHEY, CDR2 SVGEGT. The germline V and J ends were trimmed by 0 bases and 5 bases, with 7 bases remaining between them. This CDR3 is built from 13 residues. This CDR3 reads CASSYSAQYGYTF. CDR3 in DNA: TGTGCCAGCAGTTACTCCGCCCAGTATGGCTACACCTTC.

This chain connects TRBV5-1 to TRBJ1-3; TRBD1 might be the D (6 bases). The V and J ends lost 0 bases and 0 bases respectively, with 10 bases between them. This CDR3 spans 16 amino acids. CDR1 is SGHRS and CDR2 is YFSETQ in the germline V gene. CDR3 sequence reads: CASSLGRTDSGNTIYF. CDR3 coding DNA: TGCGCCAGCAGCTTGGGACGGACAGACTCTGGAAACACCATATATTTT.

This rearrangement joins TRBV9 to TRBJ2-5, with D perhaps matching TRBD2 (6 bases). CDR3 size: 14 residues. CDR1 and CDR2 (germline): SGDLS, YYNGEE. The V end was cut by 6 bases, the J end by 5 bases, with 17 bases between. The CDR3, as DNA: TGTGCCAGCAACGCGGGGCGGCGTGTGGAGACCCAGTACTTC. Encoded protein: CASNAGRRVETQYF.

The CDR3: CASSEAGGNGYTF. The CDR3 nucleotides read TGTGCCAGCAGTGAAGCGGGAGGGAATGGCTACACCTTC. The V and J genes are TRBV6-1 and TRBJ1-2; D remains ambiguous. This CDR3 comprises 13 residues. Germline CDR1 is MNHNS and CDR2 is SASEGT. Trimming took off 0 bases at V and 6 bases at J, with 8 bases between the two ends.

The V and J genes are TRBV14 and TRBJ1-2, with D perhaps matching TRBD1 (5 bases). The CDR3 length is 17 residues. Between the trimmed V and J ends, which lost 0 bases and 8 bases, there was a span of 22 bases. Germline-derived CDR1 and CDR2 are SGHDN and FVKESK. The CDR3 region has the DNA TGTGCCAGCAGCCAAGATCCGCGAGTCAACAGGATACGAGGCTACACCTTC. The encoded protein is CASSQDPRVNRIRGYTF.

The chain joins TRBV9 to TRBJ2-3; perhaps TRBD1 as D (7 bases). The CDR3 sequence is 15 residues long. Trimming pared 4 bases from V and 5 bases from J, leaving 17 bases between. Germline V lookup: CDR1 SGDLS, CDR2 YYNGEE. CDR3 DNA: TGTGCCAGCAGCAAGCAACAGGGGACTTTAGATACGCAGTATTTT. It translates to CASSKQQGTLDTQYF.

The chain has TRBV18 and TRBJ1-2; D remains unclear. Germline CDR1 reads KGHSH; CDR2 reads LQKENI. The CDR3 extends over 15 amino acids. V shed 1 base and J shed 4 bases, with 13 bases lying between them. CDR3 coding DNA: TGTGCCAGCTCACCACTTGGGTTGGAGCCCTATGGCTACACCTTC. Translated, it gives CASSPLGLEPYGYTF.

This chain links TRBV29-1 with TRBJ1-1, with 7 bases lining up with TRBD1. The V gene end was trimmed by 7 bases and the J gene end by 1 base; junction bases not matched to a gene: 9. The CDR3 consists of 14 residues. Germline lookup yields CDR1 SQVTM and CDR2 ANQGSEA. CDR3 in amino acids: CSARAGGTNTEAFF. DNA for the CDR3: TGCAGCGCCAGGGCAGGGGGGACGAACACTGAAGCTTTCTTT.

This chain links TRBV5-1 with TRBJ2-7; 8 bases are shared with TRBD1. The germline CDR1 and CDR2 sequences are SGHRS and YFSETQ. V was clipped by 5 bases and J by 2 bases; unmatched bases: 6. CDR3 length equals 14 residues. CDR3 coding DNA: TGCGCCAGCAGGGCTGACAGGGGTCCCTACGAGCAGTACTTC. Amino acid sequence: CASRADRGPYEQYF. The whole variable domain, filled in from reference TRBV5-1 and TRBJ2-7, reads KAGVTQTPRYLIKTRGQQVTLSCSPISGHRSVSWYQQTPGQGLQFLFEYFSETQRNKGNFPGRFSGRQFSNSRSEMNVSTLELGDSALYLCASRADRGPYEQYFGPGTRLTVT.

This clone was seen just once. The rearrangement joins TRBV25-1 to TRBJ2-7, with D perhaps matching TRBD1 (6 bases). Germline-derived CDR1 and CDR2 are MGHDK and SYGVNS. The CDR3 runs to 13 residues. V lost 6 bases and J lost 2, with 11 bases in between. This CDR3 is CASSRDNTYEQYF. As DNA, the CDR3 is TGTGCCAGCAGCCGGGACAATACCTACGAGCAGTACTTC.

A remark on this clone: At one boundary the junction diverges from the germline segment, which might be a read error. The genes are TRBV19 and TRBJ1-2; D might be TRBD1 (5 bases). The V gene's germline CDR1 is LNHDA and CDR2 SQIVND (reference sequence). The length of the CDR3 is 16 residues. The CDR3 sequence is CASRIDSPKGRGGYTF. DNA of the CDR3: TGTGCCAGTAGAATAGATTCGCCGAAAGGAAGGGGTGGCTACACCTTC.

The chain couples TRBV2 to TRBJ2-1; 8 bases align to TRBD2. With 7 bases clipped from V and 1 base from J, the junction kept 6 bases outside the gene matches. Germline CDR1 and CDR2: SNHLY and FYNNEI. The CDR3 runs to 15 residues. CDR3 DNA sequence: TGTGCCAGCAATACCGGGGGGGTGTCCTACAATGAGCAGTTCTTC. This codes for CASNTGGVSYNEQFF.

J is TRBJ1-5 and V is TRBV3-1 (or the pseudogene TRBV3-2); TRBD1 aligns across 8 bases. The germline V gene encodes CDR1 LGHDT and CDR2 YNNKEL (reference sequence). V lost 9 bases, J lost 5 bases, and 3 bases stayed unmatched. CDR3 length: 12 residues. In DNA form, the CDR3 reads TGTGCCAGTGGGACAGGCGATCAGCCCCAGCATTTT. It codes for CASGTGDQPQHF.

The rearrangement links TRBV6-4 to TRBJ2-2, with D possibly being TRBD2 (6 bases). Germline CDR1 reads MRHNA; CDR2 reads SNTAGT. The CDR3 length is 13 residues. Trimming removed 8 bases at V and 3 bases at J, with 10 bases between. This chain's CDR3 is CASGGGDTGELFF. The CDR3 coding sequence is TGTGCCAGCGGGGGAGGAGACACCGGGGAGCTGTTTTTT.

V and J are TRBV9 and TRBJ2-3, with TRBD2 matching 14 bases. V trimming: 10 bases; J trimming: 3 bases; junction bases outside the gene matches: 4. The CDR3 runs 14 residues. Germline CDR1 SGDLS, CDR2 YYNGEE. The CDR3 DNA reads TGTGCCTCCGGGACTAGCGGGGGAACAGATACGCAGTATTTT. Translating gives CASGTSGGTDTQYF.

The V and J genes are TRBV20-1 and TRBJ2-5, with 14 bases matching TRBD2. Looked up from germline, CDR1 is DFQATT and CDR2 is SNEGSKA (reference sequence). V was pared by 3 bases and J by 3 bases, with 3 bases of the junction left unmatched. The CDR3 consists of 15 residues. The CDR3 spells CSASRTSGGKETQYF. The CDR3 DNA reads TGCAGTGCTAGTCGGACTAGCGGGGGGAAAGAGACCCAGTACTTC.

The V call is TRBV7-8, the J call TRBJ2-7; D is unclear. In germline, CDR1 is SGHVS, CDR2 FQNEAQ. There are 13 residues in the CDR3. V lost 7 bases and J 12 bases, leaving 22 bases between the germline ends. DNA for the CDR3: TGTGCCAGCACTCTTCCCCCGGTCCTCAGGTTGTACTTC. As protein: CASTLPPVLRLYF.

This clone has just one count. The chain uses TRBV27 and TRBJ2-7; 9 bases align to TRBD1. V shed 4 bases and J 3 bases; nucleotides not matched to a gene: 1. This CDR3 comprises 13 residues. Germline V gives CDR1 MNHEY, CDR2 SMNVEV (reference sequence). The CDR3 loop reads CASSWTGDYEQYF. CDR3 in DNA: TGTGCCAGCAGTTGGACAGGGGACTACGAGCAGTACTTC.

This clone was detected once. The chain couples TRBV5-8 to TRBJ2-3; D might be TRBD2 (5 bases). The germline CDR1 and CDR2 sequences are SGHTS and YDEGEE. The germline V and J ends were trimmed by 3 bases and 4 bases, with 15 bases remaining between them. The CDR3 runs 15 residues. Here the CDR3 DNA reads TGTGCCAGCAGCTCAAGAAGTGGGAGCGCAGATACGCAGTATTTT. The encoded protein is CASSSRSGSADTQYF. Drawing the rest from reference TRBV5-8 and TRBJ2-3, the complete variable domain is EAGVTQSPTHLIKTRGQQATLRCSPISGHTSVYWYQQALGLGLQFLLWYDEGEERNRGNFPPRFSGRQFPNYSSELNVNALELEDSALYLCASSSRSGSADTQYFGPGTRLTVL.

This clone was found a few times. The chain links TRBV7-8 to TRBJ2-3, with 12 bases identical to TRBD2. V trimming: 7 bases; J trimming: 8 bases; junction bases outside the gene matches: 22. Germline-derived CDR1 and CDR2 are SGHVS and FQNEAQ. The CDR3 has 19 amino acids. CDR3 in DNA: TGTGCCAGCATGCCCGGGACTAGCGGGCGGGAAACACAGTTGGTTACGCAGTATTTT. Protein sequence: CASMPGTSGRETQLVTQYF.

The chain joins TRBV6-5 to TRBJ2-7; D is uncertain. Germline loops: CDR1 MNHEY, CDR2 SVGAGI. V dropped 6 bases and J dropped 3 bases, with 9 bases sitting between them. The CDR3 has 12 amino acids. The CDR3 nucleotides read TGTGCCAGCAGCGATCCGGGCTACGAGCAGTACTTC. It specifies CASSDPGYEQYF.

The chain joins TRBV6-5 to TRBJ2-3, with 8 bases that match TRBD2. With 6 bases clipped from V and 3 bases from J, the junction kept 8 bases outside the gene matches. Germline CDR1 MNHEY, CDR2 SVGAGI. CDR3 length equals 15 residues. The CDR3 spells CASSRGGRETDTQYF. The DNA of the CDR3 is TGTGCCAGCAGCCGGGGGGGTCGGGAAACAGATACGCAGTATTTT.

Within the sample, this clone is large (0.1 to 1%). The genes are TRBV6-4 and TRBJ2-3; D is perhaps TRBD2 (6 bases). V was shortened by 5 bases and J by 4 bases, with 13 bases between the two germline ends. Germline V gene lookup returns CDR1 MRHNA and CDR2 SNTAGT. This CDR3 has 14 residues. DNA of the CDR3: TGTGCCAGCAGTACGGGGACGGGGGCAGATACGCAGTATTTT. Translation: CASSTGTGADTQYF.

The chain links TRBV30 to TRBJ2-2; TRBD1 aligns across 9 bases. The germline V gene encodes CDR1 GTSNPN and CDR2 SVGIG (reference sequence). J gave up 3 bases and V 1 base, and 6 bases lay outside the gene matches. This CDR3 region has 16 residues. The CDR3 nucleotides read TGTGCCTGGAGTGACCGGGACAGGGAATACACCGGGGAGCTGTTTTTT. Translating gives CAWSDRDREYTGELFF.